The rows below give T cell receptor beta chains drawn from one sample of a study of cytomegalovirus exposure and HLA in healthy donors. Clones were read by immunoSEQ multiplex PCR, and TCRdb kept only the in-frame ones, dropping some. The data show about 130,000 clones, with roughly 78% seen just once and approximately 5% held by the top ten. Source material: PBMCs. These receptors were taken from a man aged 25 to 45 in good health and CMV-seronegative. The CDR3 runs from the conserved cysteine through the conserved F or W. A D gene is named only where the DNA matches it firmly. The size entry is marked missing in some rows and otherwise reads once, few, many or a size class.

d_call: TRBD2; j_call: TRBJ2-3; v_call: TRBV7-2; clone_size: NA; cdr3_aa: CASSQGLASTDTQYF; cdr3_nt: TGTGCCAGCAGCCAAGGACTAGCGAGCACAGATACGCAGTATTTT
d_call: NA; j_call: TRBJ2-2; v_call: TRBV9; clone_size: NA; cdr3_aa: CASSTRTGELFF; cdr3_nt: TGTGCCAGCAGCACGAGAACCGGGGAGCTGTTTTTT
d_call: TRBD1; j_call: TRBJ1-2; v_call: TRBV28; clone_size: NA; cdr3_aa: CASRKDPGQGSGYTF; cdr3_nt: TGTGCCAGCAGAAAAGATCCGGGACAGGGCTCTGGCTACACCTTC
d_call: TRBD1; j_call: TRBJ1-1; v_call: TRBV2; clone_size: few; cdr3_aa: CASRKDRGGTEAFF; cdr3_nt: TGTGCCAGCAGGAAGGACAGGGGGGGGACTGAAGCTTTCTTT
d_call: TRBD2; j_call: TRBJ2-7; v_call: TRBV5-4; clone_size: NA; cdr3_aa: CASSSGGGERSYEQYF; cdr3_nt: TGTGCCAGCAGCTCGGGGGGAGGGGAGAGGAGCTACGAGCAGTACTTC
d_call: NA; j_call: TRBJ2-2; v_call: TRBV7-9; clone_size: NA; cdr3_aa: CASTPGQTNTGELFF; cdr3_nt: TGTGCCAGCACCCCGGGACAAACGAACACCGGGGAGCTGTTTTTT
d_call: NA; j_call: TRBJ1-2; v_call: TRBV19; clone_size: NA; cdr3_aa: CASSGQTANYGYTF; cdr3_nt: TGTGCCAGTAGTGGCCAAACAGCTAACTATGGCTACACCTTC
d_call: NA; j_call: TRBJ2-7; v_call: TRBV28; clone_size: NA; cdr3_aa: CASSFRSSYEQYF; cdr3_nt: TGTGCCAGCAGTTTTAGGAGCTCCTACGAGCAGTACTTC
d_call: NA; j_call: TRBJ1-5; v_call: TRBV19; clone_size: few; cdr3_aa: CASRYDQPQHF; cdr3_nt: TGTGCCAGTAGGTATGATCAGCCCCAGCATTTT
d_call: NA; j_call: TRBJ1-4; v_call: TRBV30; clone_size: NA; cdr3_aa: CAWSQQSSEKLFF; cdr3_nt: TGTGCCTGGAGTCAACAGAGTTCTGAAAAACTGTTTTTT
d_call: NA; j_call: TRBJ1-2; v_call: TRBV27; clone_size: NA; cdr3_aa: CASSPGMLNYGYTF; cdr3_nt: TGTGCCAGCAGTCCCGGGATGCTAAACTATGGCTACACCTTC
d_call: TRBD1; j_call: TRBJ2-7; v_call: TRBV6-5; clone_size: once; cdr3_aa: CASSYSVTGGEQYF; cdr3_nt: TGTGCCAGCAGTTACTCCGTGACAGGGGGCGAGCAGTACTTC
d_call: TRBD1; j_call: TRBJ2-1; v_call: TRBV9; clone_size: once; cdr3_aa: CASSTHLTGGNALYEQFF; cdr3_nt: TGTGCCAGCAGCACCCACTTGACAGGGGGTAACGCTTTATATGAGCAGTTCTTC
d_call: NA; j_call: TRBJ2-4; v_call: TRBV7-9; clone_size: NA; cdr3_aa: CASSLGGQKNIQYF; cdr3_nt: TGTGCCAGCAGCTTGGGGGGTCAGAAGAACATTCAGTACTTC
d_call: TRBD1; j_call: TRBJ1-1; v_call: TRBV6-6; clone_size: few; cdr3_aa: CASIRTGATEAFF; cdr3_nt: TGTGCCAGTATAAGAACAGGGGCGACTGAAGCTTTCTTT
d_call: TRBD2; j_call: TRBJ2-1; v_call: TRBV5-4; clone_size: NA; cdr3_aa: CASSPSGGASYNEQFF; cdr3_nt: TGTGCCAGCAGCCCTAGCGGGGGGGCTTCCTACAATGAGCAGTTCTTC
d_call: TRBD2; j_call: TRBJ2-2; v_call: TRBV28; clone_size: NA; cdr3_aa: CASRATSGITGELFF; cdr3_nt: TGTGCCAGCAGAGCGACTAGCGGGATCACCGGGGAGCTGTTTTTT
d_call: NA; j_call: TRBJ2-3; v_call: TRBV7-9; clone_size: NA; cdr3_aa: CASSIGTAIPDTQYF; cdr3_nt: TGTGCCAGCAGCATCGGGACTGCTATCCCCGATACGCAGTATTTT
d_call: NA; j_call: TRBJ1-2; v_call: TRBV6-5; clone_size: NA; cdr3_aa: CASSYLPGGGYGYTF; cdr3_nt: TGTGCCAGCAGTTACCTCCCGGGGGGCGGCTATGGCTACACCTTC
d_call: NA; j_call: TRBJ2-7; v_call: TRBV5-1; clone_size: NA; cdr3_aa: CASSLERFPGYEQYF; cdr3_nt: TGCGCCAGCAGCTTGGAACGCTTCCCCGGCTACGAGCAGTACTTC
d_call: TRBD1; j_call: TRBJ1-2; v_call: TRBV6-5; clone_size: NA; cdr3_aa: CASSFQTGVPNYGYTF; cdr3_nt: TGTGCCAGCAGTTTCCAAACAGGGGTCCCTAACTATGGCTACACCTTC
d_call: TRBD2; j_call: TRBJ2-2; v_call: TRBV6-1; clone_size: NA; cdr3_aa: CASSRSGGGTGELFF; cdr3_nt: TGTGCCAGCAGTCGGAGCGGGGGCGGCACCGGGGAGCTGTTTTTT
d_call: TRBD1; j_call: TRBJ1-1; v_call: TRBV28; clone_size: NA; cdr3_aa: CASSIRDRTEAFF; cdr3_nt: TGTGCCAGCAGTATTAGGGACAGAACTGAAGCTTTCTTT
d_call: TRBD1; j_call: TRBJ1-2; v_call: TRBV28; clone_size: NA; cdr3_aa: CASSLRDRGGYGYTF; cdr3_nt: TGTGCCAGCAGTCTCCGGGACAGGGGGGGCTATGGCTACACCTTC
d_call: NA; j_call: TRBJ2-1; v_call: TRBV5-1; clone_size: NA; cdr3_aa: CASSRQVNNEQFF; cdr3_nt: TGCGCCAGCAGCCGCCAGGTGAACAATGAGCAGTTCTTC
d_call: TRBD2; j_call: TRBJ2-3; v_call: TRBV15; clone_size: NA; cdr3_aa: CATSRDRAGGRTTDTQYF; cdr3_nt: TGTGCCACCAGCAGAGATCGGGCCGGCGGGAGAACCACAGATACGCAGTATTTT
d_call: TRBD1; j_call: TRBJ2-7; v_call: TRBV10-3; clone_size: once; cdr3_aa: CAISGGQGIVYEQYF; cdr3_nt: TGTGCCATCAGTGGGGGACAGGGGATTGTGTACGAGCAGTACTTC
d_call: TRBD1; j_call: TRBJ2-6; v_call: TRBV5-1; clone_size: NA; cdr3_aa: CASSPRDRGRGPSGANVLTF; cdr3_nt: TGCGCCAGCAGCCCCCGGGACAGGGGTAGGGGGCCCTCTGGGGCCAACGTCCTGACTTTC
d_call: TRBD2; j_call: TRBJ2-1; v_call: TRBV9; clone_size: NA; cdr3_aa: CASGGGAYNEQFF; cdr3_nt: TGTGCCAGCGGCGGGGGGGCCTACAATGAGCAGTTCTTC
d_call: TRBD1; j_call: TRBJ2-1; v_call: TRBV7-2; clone_size: NA; cdr3_aa: CASSLETGSYNEQFF; cdr3_nt: TGTGCCAGCAGCTTAGAGACAGGGTCCTACAATGAGCAGTTCTTC
d_call: TRBD2; j_call: TRBJ2-2; v_call: TRBV5-1; clone_size: NA; cdr3_aa: CASSLASGGNTGELFF; cdr3_nt: TGCGCCAGCAGCTTGGCATCGGGGGGGAACACCGGGGAGCTGTTTTTT
d_call: TRBD2; j_call: TRBJ2-3; v_call: TRBV5-8; clone_size: NA; cdr3_aa: CASSGTSGSTDTQYF; cdr3_nt: TGTGCCAGCAGCGGAACTAGCGGGAGCACAGATACGCAGTATTTT
d_call: TRBD1; j_call: TRBJ1-5; v_call: TRBV7-2; clone_size: NA; cdr3_aa: CASSLVGTGGNQPQHF; cdr3_nt: TGTGCCAGCAGCTTAGTCGGGACAGGGGGCAATCAGCCCCAGCATTTT
d_call: TRBD2; j_call: TRBJ2-2; v_call: TRBV6-1; clone_size: NA; cdr3_aa: CASRGMAGGRELFF; cdr3_nt: TGTGCCAGCAGGGGTATGGCGGGGGGTCGGGAGCTGTTTTTT
d_call: NA; j_call: TRBJ2-5; v_call: TRBV5-6; clone_size: NA; cdr3_aa: CASSLDITRKETQYF; cdr3_nt: TGTGCCAGCAGCTTAGACATAACCCGCAAAGAGACCCAGTACTTC
d_call: TRBD1; j_call: TRBJ2-7; v_call: TRBV7-9; clone_size: NA; cdr3_aa: CASSTDRGAHEQYF; cdr3_nt: TGTGCCAGCAGCACGGACAGGGGGGCCCACGAGCAGTACTTC
d_call: TRBD2; j_call: TRBJ2-7; v_call: TRBV5-4; clone_size: NA; cdr3_aa: CASSSGTSGSSYEQYF; cdr3_nt: TGTGCCAGCAGCTCAGGGACTAGCGGGAGTAGCTACGAGCAGTACTTC
d_call: TRBD2; j_call: TRBJ2-3; v_call: TRBV7-2; clone_size: NA; cdr3_aa: CASSPTSAFTDTQYF; cdr3_nt: TGTGCCAGCAGCCCTACTAGCGCGTTCACAGATACGCAGTATTTT
d_call: NA; j_call: TRBJ2-7; v_call: TRBV10-3; clone_size: once; cdr3_aa: CATRDSTSSYEQYF; cdr3_nt: TGTGCCACCCGGGACTCGACGAGCTCCTACGAGCAGTACTTC
d_call: NA; j_call: TRBJ1-1; v_call: TRBV7-9; clone_size: NA; cdr3_aa: CASSLGLPNTEAFF; cdr3_nt: TGTGCCAGCAGCTTAGGACTCCCGAACACTGAAGCTTTCTTT
d_call: NA; j_call: TRBJ2-1; v_call: TRBV5-4; clone_size: few; cdr3_aa: CASSLEIRGQANEQFF; cdr3_nt: TGTGCCAGCAGCTTGGAGATCAGGGGTCAGGCCAATGAGCAGTTCTTC
d_call: NA; j_call: TRBJ1-1; v_call: TRBV27; clone_size: NA; cdr3_aa: CASSLNSGRTEAFF; cdr3_nt: TGTGCCAGCAGTTTGAATAGCGGACGCACTGAAGCTTTCTTT
d_call: NA; j_call: TRBJ1-2; v_call: TRBV28; clone_size: NA; cdr3_aa: CASSFGNAWNYGYTF; cdr3_nt: TGTGCCAGCAGTTTTGGTAATGCGTGGAACTATGGCTACACCTTC
d_call: NA; j_call: TRBJ1-1; v_call: TRBV7-6; clone_size: few; cdr3_aa: CASSRGTGERLNTEAFF; cdr3_nt: TGTGCCAGCAGCCGCGGGACGGGCGAACGTTTGAACACTGAAGCTTTCTTT
d_call: TRBD1; j_call: TRBJ1-6; v_call: TRBV19; clone_size: NA; cdr3_aa: CASSISGTGDYNSPLHF; cdr3_nt: TGTGCCAGTAGTATAAGTGGGACAGGGGACTATAATTCACCCCTCCACTTT
d_call: NA; j_call: TRBJ1-2; v_call: TRBV5-6; clone_size: once; cdr3_aa: CASRLNGGNYGYTF; cdr3_nt: TGTGCCAGCAGATTGAACGGGGGGAACTATGGCTACACCTTC
d_call: NA; j_call: TRBJ1-4; v_call: TRBV7-2; clone_size: few; cdr3_aa: CASSSAGPRGYNEKLFF; cdr3_nt: TGTGCCAGCAGCTCAGCTGGGCCGCGGGGGTATAATGAAAAACTGTTTTTT
d_call: NA; j_call: TRBJ2-3; v_call: TRBV5-1; clone_size: NA; cdr3_aa: CASSRDTDTQYF; cdr3_nt: TGCGCCAGCAGTCGAGATACAGATACGCAGTATTTT
d_call: NA; j_call: TRBJ2-7; v_call: TRBV27; clone_size: NA; cdr3_aa: CASRRYTGGGVEQYF; cdr3_nt: TGTGCCAGCCGTCGCTATACAGGGGGGGGAGTGGAGCAGTACTTC
d_call: NA; j_call: TRBJ1-1; v_call: TRBV25-1; clone_size: few; cdr3_aa: CASSDYGHEAFF; cdr3_nt: TGTGCCAGCAGTGATTATGGGCATGAAGCTTTCTTT
d_call: NA; j_call: TRBJ2-5; v_call: TRBV18; clone_size: once; cdr3_aa: CASSPLGQKQETQYF; cdr3_nt: TGTGCCAGCTCACCACTCGGACAGAAGCAAGAGACCCAGTACTTC
d_call: NA; j_call: TRBJ2-5; v_call: TRBV7-2; clone_size: NA; cdr3_aa: CASRLIAGNQETQYF; cdr3_nt: TGTGCCAGCAGACTAATTGCGGGGAATCAGGAGACCCAGTACTTC
d_call: NA; j_call: TRBJ2-7; v_call: TRBV10-2; clone_size: NA; cdr3_aa: CASVGAPYEQYF; cdr3_nt: TGCGCCAGCGTTGGAGCCCCCTACGAGCAGTACTTC
d_call: NA; j_call: TRBJ2-7; v_call: TRBV5-1; clone_size: NA; cdr3_aa: CASTPSGGRIEQYF; cdr3_nt: TGCGCCAGCACCCCATCTGGGGGCCGTATTGAGCAGTACTTC
d_call: NA; j_call: TRBJ2-5; v_call: TRBV7-2; clone_size: NA; cdr3_aa: CASSFVTGLRIETQYF; cdr3_nt: TGTGCCAGCAGCTTCGTGACAGGTCTAAGAATTGAGACCCAGTACTTC